The rows below give T cell receptor beta chains drawn from one sample of a study of T cell repertoires in cytomegalovirus infection. TCRdb re-called the reads through MiXCR, storing one row per CDR3 protein. Here the sample spans 700,000 to 950,000 distinct CDR3 sequences, 32% being singletons. Antigens for these TCRs are unknown. The sequencing here drew on cultured CD8+ T cells from PBMCs, taken from culture after CMV antigen stimulation. The origin of the receptors is a human donor in good health (CMV status not recorded). Some clones in this sample may be carry-over from other donors' samples. Each CDR3 is given without its conserved first and last residue.

J,V,CDR3
TRBJ2-2,TRBV28,ASSSPHGGFSGELF
TRBJ1-4,TRBV5-6,ASSLDRKSLF
TRBJ2-2,TRBV7-8,ASSYEIKWTRGQFANTGELF
TRBJ2-1,TRBV5-1,ASSILAGGGYNEQF
TRBJ2-1,TRBV9,ASSSAGEIYNEQF
TRBJ2-2,TRBV5-4,ASSGAGGELF
TRBJ2-1,TRBV11-2,ASSLVGSGAYNEQF
TRBJ2-6,TRBV12-3/TRBV12-4,ASVRQGSSGANVLT
TRBJ2-3,TRBV7-6,ASSLTTSGGDTQY
TRBJ2-1,TRBV28,ASRGNGLARQF
TRBJ2-1,TRBV20-1,SAGGSGPYNEQF
TRBJ1-1,TRBV29-1,SKKEGGNTEAF
TRBJ1-1,TRBV19,ASSKQGMVGAF
TRBJ1-4,TRBV5-3,ASTPFSVAGEKLF
TRBJ2-3,TRBV10-2,ASRISGGLTDTQY
TRBJ1-1,TRBV5-6,ASSLDRKNSEAF
TRBJ2-5,TRBV9,ASSVLWGSQETQY
TRBJ1-2,TRBV6-5,ASSYWPTAGKRSGYT
TRBJ2-1,TRBV5-6,ASSLNGGGSFYNEQF
TRBJ1-6,TRBV7-9,ASLEGQPERALH
TRBJ1-1,TRBV19,ASREVGGNTEAF
TRBJ2-1,TRBV9,ASSLSGGAVGNEQF
TRBJ2-3,TRBV7-8,ASSLVGLAGVFDTDTQY
TRBJ2-3,TRBV9,ASQREGDTQY
TRBJ2-1,TRBV6-2/TRBV6-3,ASSSPRQSYNEQF
TRBJ1-5,TRBV7-9,ASSPAGNNQPQH
TRBJ1-2,TRBV7-6,ASSLLL
TRBJ1-2,TRBV4-1,ASSPEDDGNYGYT
TRBJ1-6,TRBV27,ASSWGQGLDSPLH
TRBJ1-1,TRBV19,ASSLFPGTGNTEAF
TRBJ1-1,TRBV6-5,ASSYLKGQSKNTEAF
TRBJ1-4,TRBV29-1,SAAGQGARGEKLF
TRBJ2-1,TRBV7-2,ASSQTGTSGVEQF
TRBJ2-1,TRBV29-1,SIEGAATLNEQF
TRBJ1-2,TRBV5-1,ASSSDLTGTGSDYGYT
TRBJ2-2,TRBV28,ASSSTGTSGEGNTGELF
TRBJ2-1,TRBV11-3,ASSASGGTYNEQF
TRBJ2-1,TRBV20-1,SARDIFSYNEQF
TRBJ2-3,TRBV5-6,ASSLLMVRTSGDTDTQY
TRBJ2-1,TRBV2,ASSASNNEQF
TRBJ1-1,TRBV7-9,ASSFETGANTEAF
TRBJ2-5,TRBV6-1,ASSGGTALTRSQY
TRBJ2-1,TRBV15,ATSRDIPTGVNYNEQF
TRBJ1-2,TRBV5-1,ASSWVETGYGYT
TRBJ2-6,TRBV7-9,ASSFPGLAGFSGANVLT
TRBJ2-7,TRBV28,ASKPPGQSYEQY
TRBJ2-3,TRBV4-3,ASSQDGAGGTDTQY
TRBJ2-5,TRBV12-3/TRBV12-4,ASSSDPHRDQGETQY
TRBJ1-6,TRBV7-6,ASSSTGTAYNSPLH
TRBJ1-5,TRBV6-6,ATSARGADQPQH
TRBJ2-1,TRBV20-1,SARVTTSWGHNEQF